This paragraph covers one T cell receptor beta chain sequence. Germline CDR1 LNHNV, CDR2 YYDKDF (reference sequence). The CDR3 sequence is 16 residues long. Trimming took 8 bases from V and 6 from J, leaving 25 bases between them. This record comes from a study of blood T cells in healthy people across ages. The second PCR ran 7 to 11 cycles with a sample-barcoded 5' primer and J-beta primers. Each CDR3 protein gets one entry after TCRdb re-called the 5' RACE reads with MiXCR. The table lists hundreds of thousands of distinct CDR3 sequences, around 24% of them singletons. These records were also assigned to another study, of T cells of mothers and their children. As that study records: Per mother, over 9 million TCR beta CDR3 reads were obtained; per child, a few million. In related and unrelated pairs alike, thymic selection shapes TCR recombination output, with inherited differences minor.

Source material: blood. This chain uses TRBV15 with TRBJ1-2; tentatively, D is TRBD1 (6 bases). The sequence was obtained from a boy between 10 and 17 years old in good health. The chain's CDR3 is CATGGGGRITRDGYTF. Here the CDR3 DNA reads TGTGCCACCGGAGGAGGGGGGCGCATAACCCGGGATGGCTACACCTTC. Full variable domain (rest looked up from reference TRBV15 and TRBJ1-2): DAMVIQNPRYQVTQFGKPVTLSCSQTLNHNVMYWYQQKSSQAPKLLFHYYDKDFNNEADTPDNFQSRRPNTSFCFLDIRSPGLGDTAMYLCATGGGGRITRDGYTFGSGTRLTVV.